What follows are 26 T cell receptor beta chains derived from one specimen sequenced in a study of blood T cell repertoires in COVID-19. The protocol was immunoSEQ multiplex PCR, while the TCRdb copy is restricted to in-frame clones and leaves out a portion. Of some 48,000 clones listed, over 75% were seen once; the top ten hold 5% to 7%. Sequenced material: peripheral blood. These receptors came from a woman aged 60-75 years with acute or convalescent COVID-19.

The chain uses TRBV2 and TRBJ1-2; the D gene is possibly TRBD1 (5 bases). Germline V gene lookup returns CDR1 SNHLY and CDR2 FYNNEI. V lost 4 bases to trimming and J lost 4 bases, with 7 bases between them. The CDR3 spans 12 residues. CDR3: CASSGTPYGYTF. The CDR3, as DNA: TGTGCCAGCAGTGGGACACCCTATGGCTACACCTTC. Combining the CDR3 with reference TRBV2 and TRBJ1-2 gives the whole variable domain EPEVTQTPSHQVTQMGQEVILRCVPISNHLYFYWYRQILGQKVEFLVSFYNNEISEKSEIFDDQFSVERPDGSNFTLKIRSTKLEDSAMYFCASSGTPYGYTFGSGTRLTVV.

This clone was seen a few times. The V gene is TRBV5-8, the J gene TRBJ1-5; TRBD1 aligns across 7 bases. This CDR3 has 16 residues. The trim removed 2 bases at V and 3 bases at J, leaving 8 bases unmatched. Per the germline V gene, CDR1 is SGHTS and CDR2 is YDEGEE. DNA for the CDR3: TGTGCCAGCAGCTTATCTTTAGGGGGCTACAATCAGCCCCAGCATTTT. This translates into CASSLSLGGYNQPQHF.

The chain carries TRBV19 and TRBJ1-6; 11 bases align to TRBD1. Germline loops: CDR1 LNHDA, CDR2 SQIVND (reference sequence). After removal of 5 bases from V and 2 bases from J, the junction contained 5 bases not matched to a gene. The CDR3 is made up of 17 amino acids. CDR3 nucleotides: TGTGCCAGTAGTCGGGACAGGGGGACGGCCTATAATTCACCCCTCCACTTT. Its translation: CASSRDRGTAYNSPLHF.

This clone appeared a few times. The CDR3 DNA follows: TGTGCCACCACAGCGGGAGCTGGAAATGAGCAGTTCTTC. It specifies CATTAGAGNEQFF. The chain links TRBV6-5 to TRBJ2-1; 8 positions agree with TRBD2. The CDR3 has 13 residues. Germline CDR1 is MNHEY and CDR2 is SVGAGI. The V gene end was trimmed by 10 bases and the J gene end by 7 bases; junction bases not matched to a gene: 9.

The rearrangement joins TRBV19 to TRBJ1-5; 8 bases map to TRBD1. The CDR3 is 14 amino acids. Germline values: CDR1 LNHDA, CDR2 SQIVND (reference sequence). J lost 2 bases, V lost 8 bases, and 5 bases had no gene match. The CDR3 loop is CASAETGGNQPQHF. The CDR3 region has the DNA TGTGCCAGTGCGGAGACAGGGGGCAATCAGCCCCAGCATTTT.

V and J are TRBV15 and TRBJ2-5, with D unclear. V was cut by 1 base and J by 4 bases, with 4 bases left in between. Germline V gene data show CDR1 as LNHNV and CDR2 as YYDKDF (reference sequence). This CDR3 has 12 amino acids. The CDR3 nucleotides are TGTGCCACCAGCAGAGCACTAGAGACCCAGTACTTC. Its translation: CATSRALETQYF.

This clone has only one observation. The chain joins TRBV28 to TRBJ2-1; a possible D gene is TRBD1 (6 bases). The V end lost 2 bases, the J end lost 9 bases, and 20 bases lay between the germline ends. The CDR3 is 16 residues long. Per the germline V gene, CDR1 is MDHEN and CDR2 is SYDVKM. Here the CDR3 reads CASSLLRIGGRGEQFF. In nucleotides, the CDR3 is TGTGCCAGCAGTTTACTAAGAATTGGGGGCAGGGGTGAGCAGTTCTTC.

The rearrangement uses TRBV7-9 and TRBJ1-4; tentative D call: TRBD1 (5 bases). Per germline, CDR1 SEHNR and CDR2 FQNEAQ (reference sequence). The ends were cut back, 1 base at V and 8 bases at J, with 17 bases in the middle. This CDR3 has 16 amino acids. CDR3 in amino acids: CASSLGSQRGGEKLFF. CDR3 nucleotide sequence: TGTGCCAGCAGCTTAGGCAGCCAGAGGGGAGGAGAAAAACTGTTTTTT.

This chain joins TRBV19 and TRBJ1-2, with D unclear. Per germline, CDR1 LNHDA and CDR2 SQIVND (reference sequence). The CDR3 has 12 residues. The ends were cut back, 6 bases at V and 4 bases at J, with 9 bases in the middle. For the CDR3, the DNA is TGTGCCAGTAGACCGAGTATCTATGGCTACACCTTC. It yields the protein CASRPSIYGYTF.

The CDR3 spells CASSVAQGAPDTQYF. CDR3 nucleotides: TGTGCCAGCAGCGTAGCGCAAGGAGCACCAGATACGCAGTATTTT. V and J are TRBV9 and TRBJ2-3; D not resolved. With 0 bases removed from V and 4 bases from J, the gap between germline ends came to 12 bases. The CDR3 is made up of 15 amino acids. The germline CDR1 and CDR2 sequences are SGDLS and YYNGEE.

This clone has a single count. The CDR3 sequence: CSVGSTGSGTEAFF. DNA for the CDR3: TGCAGCGTTGGATCAACAGGGTCGGGCACTGAAGCTTTCTTT. V gene TRBV29-1 combines with J gene TRBJ1-1; a possible D gene is TRBD1 (6 bases). V was shortened by 4 bases and J by 4 bases, with 16 bases between the two germline ends. Germline CDR1 reads SQVTM; CDR2 reads ANQGSEA. This CDR3 region has 14 residues.

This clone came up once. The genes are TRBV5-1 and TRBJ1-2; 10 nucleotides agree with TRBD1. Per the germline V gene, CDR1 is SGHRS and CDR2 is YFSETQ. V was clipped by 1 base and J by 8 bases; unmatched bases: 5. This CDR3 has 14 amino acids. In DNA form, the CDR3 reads TGCGCCAGCAGCTTGCCGGGACAGGGGAACGGCTACACCTTC. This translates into CASSLPGQGNGYTF.

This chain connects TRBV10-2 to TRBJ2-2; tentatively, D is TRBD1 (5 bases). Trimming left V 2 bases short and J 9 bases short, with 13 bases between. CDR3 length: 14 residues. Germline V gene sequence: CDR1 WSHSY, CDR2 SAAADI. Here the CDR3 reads CASSEGRVMRELFF. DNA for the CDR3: TGCGCCAGCAGTGAGGGCAGGGTAATGCGGGAGCTGTTTTTT.

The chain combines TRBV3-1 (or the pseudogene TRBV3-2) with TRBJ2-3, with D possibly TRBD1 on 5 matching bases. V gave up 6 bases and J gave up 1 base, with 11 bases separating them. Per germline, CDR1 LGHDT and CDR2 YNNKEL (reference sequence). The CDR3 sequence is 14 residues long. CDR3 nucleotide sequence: TGTGCCAGCAGAACACAGGATGGCACAGATACGCAGTATTTT. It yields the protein CASRTQDGTDTQYF.

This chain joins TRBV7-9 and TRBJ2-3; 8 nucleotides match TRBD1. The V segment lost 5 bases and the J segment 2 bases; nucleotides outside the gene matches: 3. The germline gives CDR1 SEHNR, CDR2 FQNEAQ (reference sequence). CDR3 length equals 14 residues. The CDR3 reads CASSQDRVTDTQYF. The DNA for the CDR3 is TGTGCCAGCAGCCAGGACAGGGTCACAGATACGCAGTATTTT. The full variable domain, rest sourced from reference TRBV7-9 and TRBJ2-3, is DTGVSQNPRHKITKRGQNVTFRCDPISEHNRLYWYRQTLGQGPEFLTYFQNEAQLEKSRLLSDRFSAERPKGSFSTLEIQRTEQGDSAMYLCASSQDRVTDTQYFGPGTRLTVL.

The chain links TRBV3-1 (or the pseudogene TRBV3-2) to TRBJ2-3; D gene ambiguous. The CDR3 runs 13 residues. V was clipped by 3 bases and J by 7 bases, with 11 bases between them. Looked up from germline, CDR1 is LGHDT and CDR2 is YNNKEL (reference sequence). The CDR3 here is CASSQRSRYTQYF. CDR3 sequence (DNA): TGTGCCAGCAGCCAGCGTAGTCGGTATACGCAGTATTTT.

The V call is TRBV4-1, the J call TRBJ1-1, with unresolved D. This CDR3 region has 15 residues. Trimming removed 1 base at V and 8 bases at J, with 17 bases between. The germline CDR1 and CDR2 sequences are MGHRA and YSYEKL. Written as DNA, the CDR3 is TGCGCCAGCAGCCAAGCCGACGCAGGCTCTACGGAAGCTTTCTTT. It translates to CASSQADAGSTEAFF.

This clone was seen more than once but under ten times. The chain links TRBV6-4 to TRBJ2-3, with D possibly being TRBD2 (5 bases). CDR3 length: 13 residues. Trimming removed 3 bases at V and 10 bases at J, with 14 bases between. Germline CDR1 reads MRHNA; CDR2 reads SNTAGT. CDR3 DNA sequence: TGTGCCAGCAGTGATCTGTCCGGGATGGCGCAGTATTTT. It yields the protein CASSDLSGMAQYF.

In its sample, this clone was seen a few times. CDR3 sequence (DNA): TGTGCCAGCAGCGTAGGGACAGTAGCCTACGAGCAGTACTTC. Protein: CASSVGTVAYEQYF. The genes are TRBV9 and TRBJ2-7; TRBD1 might be the D (6 bases). Germline loops: CDR1 SGDLS, CDR2 YYNGEE. This CDR3 region has 14 residues. V was shortened by 0 bases and J by 2 bases, with 9 bases between the two germline ends.

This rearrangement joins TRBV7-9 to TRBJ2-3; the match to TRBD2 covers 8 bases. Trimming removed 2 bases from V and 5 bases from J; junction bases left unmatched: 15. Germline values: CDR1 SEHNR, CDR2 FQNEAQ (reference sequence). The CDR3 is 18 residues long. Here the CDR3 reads CASSLSPIREGWVDTQYF. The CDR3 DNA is TGTGCCAGCAGCTTAAGTCCCATACGGGAGGGCTGGGTAGATACGCAGTATTTT. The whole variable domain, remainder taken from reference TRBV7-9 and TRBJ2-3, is DTGVSQNPRHKITKRGQNVTFRCDPISEHNRLYWYRQTLGQGPEFLTYFQNEAQLEKSRLLSDRFSAERPKGSFSTLEIQRTEQGDSAMYLCASSLSPIREGWVDTQYFGPGTRLTVL.

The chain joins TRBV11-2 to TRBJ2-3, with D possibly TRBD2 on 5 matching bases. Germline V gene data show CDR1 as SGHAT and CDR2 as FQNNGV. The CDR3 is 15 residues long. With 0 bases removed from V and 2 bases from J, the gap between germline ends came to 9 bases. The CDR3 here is CASSLEIGITDTQYF. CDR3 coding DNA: TGTGCCAGCAGCTTAGAAATCGGGATCACAGATACGCAGTATTTT.

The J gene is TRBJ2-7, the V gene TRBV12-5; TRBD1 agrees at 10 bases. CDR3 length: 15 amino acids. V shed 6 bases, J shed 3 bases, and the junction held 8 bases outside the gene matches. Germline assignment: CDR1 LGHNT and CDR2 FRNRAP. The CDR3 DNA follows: TGTGCTAGTGGCCGGCCGGGGACAGGGGTCTACGAGCAGTACTTC. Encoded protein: CASGRPGTGVYEQYF.

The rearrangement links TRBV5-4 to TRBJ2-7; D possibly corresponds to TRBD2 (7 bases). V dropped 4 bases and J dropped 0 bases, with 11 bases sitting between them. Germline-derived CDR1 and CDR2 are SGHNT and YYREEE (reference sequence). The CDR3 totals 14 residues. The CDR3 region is CASSRGGSSYEQYF. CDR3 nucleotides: TGTGCCAGCAGCAGGGGGGGGAGCTCCTACGAGCAGTACTTC.

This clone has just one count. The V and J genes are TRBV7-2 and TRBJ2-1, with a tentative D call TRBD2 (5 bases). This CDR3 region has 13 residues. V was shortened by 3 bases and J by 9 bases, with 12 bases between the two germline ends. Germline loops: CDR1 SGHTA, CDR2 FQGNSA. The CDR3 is CASSFGVAPEQFF. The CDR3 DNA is TGTGCCAGCAGCTTTGGGGTAGCGCCTGAGCAGTTCTTC. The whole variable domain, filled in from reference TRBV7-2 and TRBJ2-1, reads GAGVSQSPSNKVTEKGKDVELRCDPISGHTALYWYRQSLGQGLEFLIYFQGNSAPDKSGLPSDRFSAERTGGSVSTLTIQRTQQEDSAVYLCASSFGVAPEQFFGPGTRLTVL.

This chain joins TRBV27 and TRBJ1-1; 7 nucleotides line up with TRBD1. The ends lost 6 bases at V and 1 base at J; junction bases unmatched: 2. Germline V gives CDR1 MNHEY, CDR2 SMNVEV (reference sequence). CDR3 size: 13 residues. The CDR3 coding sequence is TGTGCCAGCAGAAACAGGGGGAACACTGAAGCTTTCTTT. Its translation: CASRNRGNTEAFF.

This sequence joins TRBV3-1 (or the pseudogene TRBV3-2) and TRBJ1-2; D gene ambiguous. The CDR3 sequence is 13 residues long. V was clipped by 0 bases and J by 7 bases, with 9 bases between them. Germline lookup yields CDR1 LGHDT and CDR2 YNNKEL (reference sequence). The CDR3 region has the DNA TGTGCCAGCAGCCAAGACGTGAGGGTTGGCTACACCTTC. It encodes CASSQDVRVGYTF.